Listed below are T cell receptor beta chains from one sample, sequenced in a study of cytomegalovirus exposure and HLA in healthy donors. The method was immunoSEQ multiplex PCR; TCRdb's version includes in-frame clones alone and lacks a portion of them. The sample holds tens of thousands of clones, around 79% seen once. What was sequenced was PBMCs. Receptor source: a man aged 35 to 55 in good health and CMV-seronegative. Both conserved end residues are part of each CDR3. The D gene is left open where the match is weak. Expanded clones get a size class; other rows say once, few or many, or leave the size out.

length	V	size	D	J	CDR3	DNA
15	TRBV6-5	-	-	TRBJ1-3	CASNDRSFTGNTIYF	TGTGCCAGCAATGACAGGTCATTTACTGGAAACACCATATATTTT
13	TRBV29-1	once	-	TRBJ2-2	CSGLTVNTGELFF	TGCAGCGGCTTAACAGTGAACACCGGGGAGCTGTTTTTT
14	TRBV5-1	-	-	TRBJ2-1	CASSLPRVENEQFF	TGCGCCAGCAGCTTGCCCCGCGTAGAGAATGAGCAGTTCTTC
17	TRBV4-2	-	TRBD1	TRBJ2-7	CASSQDPGGDREGEQYF	TGTGCCAGCAGCCAAGACCCAGGGGGCGATCGGGAAGGCGAGCAGTACTTC
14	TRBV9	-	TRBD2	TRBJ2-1	CASSVGGTKGEQFF	TGTGCCAGCAGCGTAGGGGGGACTAAGGGTGAGCAGTTCTTC
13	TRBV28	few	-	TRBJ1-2	CASSVTGNYGYTF	TGTGCCAGCAGCGTTACAGGGAACTATGGCTACACCTTC
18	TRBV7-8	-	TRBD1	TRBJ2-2	CASSLGRATGAGTGELFF	TGTGCCAGCAGCTTAGGCCGAGCGACAGGGGCGGGAACCGGGGAGCTGTTTTTT
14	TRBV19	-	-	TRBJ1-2	CASSLSSGKGGYTF	TGTGCCAGTAGTTTGTCCTCCGGGAAAGGAGGCTACACCTTC
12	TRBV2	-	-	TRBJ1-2	CASRESSYGYTF	TGTGCCAGCCGGGAGAGTAGCTATGGCTACACCTTC
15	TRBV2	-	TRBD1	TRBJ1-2	CASSEVRQGGNGYTF	TGTGCCAGCAGTGAAGTTAGACAGGGAGGAAATGGCTACACCTTC
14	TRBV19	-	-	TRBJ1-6	CASSITGGRSPLHF	TGTGCCAGTAGTATTACCGGGGGTCGGTCACCCCTCCACTTT
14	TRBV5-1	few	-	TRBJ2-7	CASSLESSSYEQYF	TGCGCCAGCAGCTTGGAATCCTCCTCCTACGAGCAGTACTTC
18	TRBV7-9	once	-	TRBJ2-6	CSSSFFGRLSSGANVLTF	TGTTCCAGCAGCTTCTTCGGCAGGTTGAGCTCTGGGGCCAACGTCCTGACTTTC
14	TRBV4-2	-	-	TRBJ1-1	CASSHSFLSTEAFF	TGTGCCAGCAGCCATTCCTTTTTGAGCACTGAAGCTTTCTTT
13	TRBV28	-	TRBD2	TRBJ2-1	CASSGGRFNEQFF	TGTGCCAGCAGTGGCGGGAGGTTCAATGAGCAGTTCTTC
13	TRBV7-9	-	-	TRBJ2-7	CASSRDTTYEQYF	TGTGCCAGCAGCCGGGACACTACCTACGAGCAGTACTTC
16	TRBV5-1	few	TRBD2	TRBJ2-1	CASSLGNSGSTNEQFF	TGCGCCAGCAGCTTGGGAAATAGCGGGAGTACCAATGAGCAGTTCTTC
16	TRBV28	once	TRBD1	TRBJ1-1	CASRRPGTGSNTEAFF	TGTGCCAGCAGGCGTCCCGGGACAGGGTCGAACACTGAAGCTTTCTTT
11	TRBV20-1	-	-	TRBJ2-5	CSARDQETQYF	TGCAGTGCTAGAGATCAGGAGACCCAGTACTTC
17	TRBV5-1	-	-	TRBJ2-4	CASSQFSSGLRENIQYF	TGCGCCAGCAGCCAATTCTCCTCAGGACTACGGGAAAACATTCAGTACTTC
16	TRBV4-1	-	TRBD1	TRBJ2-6	CASSQGQGSGANVLTF	TGCGCCAGCAGCCAAGGACAGGGCTCTGGGGCCAACGTCCTGACTTTC
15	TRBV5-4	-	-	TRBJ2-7	CASSREGQRDYEQYF	TGTGCCAGCAGCCGGGAGGGACAGAGAGACTACGAGCAGTACTTC
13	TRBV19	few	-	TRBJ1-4	CATSPPTNEKLFF	TGTGCCACCTCTCCCCCAACTAATGAAAAACTGTTTTTT
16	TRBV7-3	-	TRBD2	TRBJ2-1	CASSLNGLAGSNEQFF	TGTGCCAGCAGCTTAAATGGGCTAGCGGGAAGCAATGAGCAGTTCTTC
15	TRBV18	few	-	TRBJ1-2	CASSPAGQGAVGYTF	TGTGCCAGCTCACCTGCAGGACAAGGGGCGGTTGGCTACACCTTC
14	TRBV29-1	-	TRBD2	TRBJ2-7	CSVAMSSGSVEQYF	TGCAGCGTTGCAATGTCTAGCGGGAGTGTAGAGCAGTACTTC
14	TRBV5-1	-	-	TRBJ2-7	CASSLVGRENEQYF	TGCGCCAGCAGCTTGGTAGGCAGGGAAAACGAGCAGTACTTC
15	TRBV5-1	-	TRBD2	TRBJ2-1	CASRYLAGGGNEQFF	TGCGCCAGCAGATATCTAGCGGGAGGGGGCAATGAGCAGTTCTTC
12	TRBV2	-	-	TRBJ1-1	CASREGGREAFF	TGTGCCAGCAGGGAGGGCGGCCGTGAAGCTTTCTTT
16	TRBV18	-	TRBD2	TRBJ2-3	CASSPYLAGELDTQYF	TGTGCCAGCTCACCTTACCTAGCGGGAGAATTAGATACGCAGTATTTT
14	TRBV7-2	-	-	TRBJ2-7	CASSRGSYSYEQYF	TGTGCCAGCAGCCGAGGAAGCTATTCCTACGAGCAGTACTTC
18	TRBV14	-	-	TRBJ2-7	CASSQKSPQGRERYEQYF	TGTGCCAGCAGCCAGAAGTCTCCCCAGGGGCGGGAGAGGTACGAGCAGTACTTC
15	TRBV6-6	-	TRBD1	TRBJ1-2	CASSPDTDRGYGYTF	TGTGCCAGCAGTCCAGATACTGACAGGGGCTATGGCTACACCTTC
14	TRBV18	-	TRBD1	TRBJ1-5	CASSYTGADQPQHF	TGTGCCAGCTCATACACAGGGGCAGATCAGCCCCAGCATTTT
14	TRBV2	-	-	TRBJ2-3	CASSGLMGGDTQYF	TGTGCCAGCAGTGGACTCATGGGTGGGGATACGCAGTATTTT
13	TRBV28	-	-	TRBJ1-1	CASSRNMNTEAFF	TGTGCCAGCAGTCGAAACATGAACACTGAAGCTTTCTTT
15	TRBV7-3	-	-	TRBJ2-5	CASSPSRAGLETQYF	TGTGCCAGCAGCCCTTCTAGGGCGGGATTGGAGACCCAGTACTTC
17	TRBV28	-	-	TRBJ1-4	CASSSLGALATNEKLFF	TGTGCCAGCAGTTCGCTAGGGGCACTTGCAACTAATGAAAAACTGTTTTTT
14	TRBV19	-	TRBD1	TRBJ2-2	CASSGTANTGELFF	TGTGCCAGTTCCGGGACAGCGAACACCGGGGAGCTGTTTTTT
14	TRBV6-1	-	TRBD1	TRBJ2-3	CASSLDRGKDTQYF	TGTGCCAGCAGCCTAGACAGGGGCAAAGATACGCAGTATTTT
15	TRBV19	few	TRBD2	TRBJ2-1	CASTKTSGALREQFF	TGTGCCAGTACTAAGACTAGCGGGGCCCTAAGGGAGCAGTTCTTC
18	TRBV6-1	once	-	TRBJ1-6	CASSEMVLQGDGNSPLHF	TGTGCCAGCAGTGAAATGGTATTGCAGGGCGATGGGAATTCACCCCTCCACTTT
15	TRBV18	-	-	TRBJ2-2	CASSPIGGDTGELFF	TGTGCCAGCTCACCAATAGGGGGAGACACCGGGGAGCTGTTTTTT
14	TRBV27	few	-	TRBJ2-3	CASSLATLKDTQYF	TGTGCCAGCAGTCTAGCGACCCTCAAGGATACGCAGTATTTT
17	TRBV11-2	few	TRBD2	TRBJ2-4	CASSLRGGAGAKNIQYF	TGTGCCAGCAGCCTCCGGGGGGGAGCGGGAGCCAAAAACATTCAGTACTTC
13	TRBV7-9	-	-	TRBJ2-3	CASSLESTDTQYF	TGTGCCAGCAGCTTGGAGAGCACAGATACGCAGTATTTT
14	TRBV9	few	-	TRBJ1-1	CASSVGGTNTEAFF	TGTGCCAGCAGCGTAGGGGGCACGAACACTGAAGCTTTCTTT